These 2 T cell receptor beta chains were all obtained from the same sample, sequenced in a study of cytomegalovirus exposure and HLA in healthy donors. Amplification used 60 Vbeta primers and 13 Jbeta primers. Measured with immunoSEQ multiplex PCR; TCRdb has only the in-frame clones, and not every one. The sample data list roughly 88,000 clones. The source material was PBMCs. These receptors were obtained from a man over 45 in good health and CMV-seropositive.

The chain employs TRBV11-3 and TRBJ2-5, with no clear D. This CDR3 has 15 amino acids. Deletions cut 3 bases from V and 7 bases from J, with 18 bases between. In germline, CDR1 is SGHNT, CDR2 YENEEA. The CDR3 DNA sequence: TGTGCCAGCAGCTTCGCCTTTGACTTTTTGATGACCCAGTACTTC. Amino acid sequence: CASSFAFDFLMTQYF.

V is TRBV15 and J is TRBJ1-1; TRBD1 aligns across 9 bases. Germline V gene sequence: CDR1 LNHNV, CDR2 YYDKDF (reference sequence). Trimming took 3 bases from V and 1 from J; bases not matched to a gene: 0. The CDR3 covers 14 residues. The CDR3 nucleotides are TGTGCCACCAGCAGGGACAGGGGGAACACTGAAGCTTTCTTT. Translating gives CATSRDRGNTEAFF.